This T cell receptor beta chain was identified during a study of regulatory T cells in long-lasting Graves disease. The germline CDR1 and CDR2 sequences are MNHEY and SVGAGI. The CDR3 runs to 12 residues. Concerning this clonotype itself: A junction end diverges from the germline sequence, so it may reflect a read error.

The authors built TCR beta libraries using iRepertoire HTBI primers and Arm-PCR of CDR3 regions. In the original workflow: Identified across the samples were fewer than 70 TRBV segments and about 15 TRBJ segments. One entry per CDR3 protein results from TCRdb running MiXCR on the multiplex PCR reads. TCRdb's processing, not the authors' own work, is the source of the V and J calls. Here the sample spans under 500,000 distinct CDR3 sequences, about 17% being singletons. The time point denotes: newly diagnosed GD, antithyroid drugs for less than 3 months. The authors made the TCR library using RNA they extracted from PBMCs. These same records also appear under a second study, on T cells in Graves' hyperthyroidism and ophthalmopathy.

The chain couples TRBV6-5 to TRBJ2-7; 12 bases fit TRBD2. Material: peripheral blood mononuclear cells (PBMCs), obtained at new diagnosis, from a patient treated with antithyroid drugs. This receptor was taken from a woman younger than 45 with Graves disease. Written as DNA, the CDR3 is TGTGCCGGCAGTTCGATGACTAGCGGGAGGTACTTC. It translates to CAGSSMTSGRYF.